What follows describes a single TCR beta chain. What it binds is unknown. The source of the sample is a study of blood T cells in healthy people across ages. Notes on the study in general: The study found more naive CD4+ cells and higher diversity in long-lived than aged donors.

Germline assignment: CDR1 MGHRA and CDR2 YSYEKL. The junction had 5 bases not matched to a gene; V was cut back by 2 bases and J by 8 bases. The CDR3 is made up of 16 amino acids. Primers used in a second PCR of about 6 to 11 cycles were a sample-barcoded 5' primer and a J-beta primer mix. TCRdb re-analysed the 5' RACE reads in MiXCR, keeping a single row per CDR3 protein. The profile shows hundreds of thousands of distinct CDR3 sequences, 25% to 30% of them singletons. The sample was also reused in another study, on T cells of mothers and their children.

This TCR derives from a boy between 5 and 17 years old in good health. The sequencing sample was made of blood. The V and J genes are TRBV4-1 and TRBJ2-3, with TRBD2 identical over 15 bases. In DNA form, the CDR3 reads TGCGCCAGCAGCCAATGGACTAGCGGGGGGGCCGGTACGCAGTATTTT. This gives the protein CASSQWTSGGAGTQYF.